The 8 T cell receptor beta chains reported below all come from one sample, sequenced in a study of blood T cell repertoires in COVID-19. Measured with immunoSEQ multiplex PCR; TCRdb has only the in-frame clones, and not every one. Altogether 150,000 to 200,000 clones are present, 82% being singletons, with the ten largest covering roughly 5.1%. Sequenced sample: peripheral blood. These receptors all stem from a woman aged 25 to 45 with acute or convalescent COVID-19.

The rearrangement uses TRBV27 and TRBJ1-2, with D perhaps TRBD1 (6 bases). Trimming removed 5 bases from V and 2 bases from J, with 15 bases in between. The CDR3 is made up of 15 amino acids. Germline V CDR1 and CDR2: MNHEY, SMNVEV (reference sequence). The CDR3 spells CASSKRRGINYGYTF. The DNA of the CDR3 is TGTGCCAGCAGTAAGCGCAGGGGCATCAACTATGGCTACACCTTC.

The J gene is TRBJ1-1, the V gene TRBV5-1; D is undetermined. The CDR3 runs 16 residues. Germline loops: CDR1 SGHRS, CDR2 YFSETQ. Trimming took off 0 bases at V and 0 bases at J, with 12 bases between the two ends. The DNA for the CDR3 is TGCGCCAGCAGCTTGGACAGAGGGAACATGAACACTGAAGCTTTCTTT. Amino acid sequence: CASSLDRGNMNTEAFF.

This rearrangement joins TRBV6-5 to TRBJ2-2, with 9 bases aligning to TRBD1. The J segment lost 4 bases and the V segment lost 6 bases, leaving 6 bases of the junction unmatched. This CDR3 has 15 amino acids. The germline gives CDR1 MNHEY, CDR2 SVGAGI. The CDR3 protein is CASSPGTGTTGELFF. The CDR3 coding sequence is TGTGCCAGCAGCCCCGGGACAGGGACCACCGGGGAGCTGTTTTTT.

The chain is built from TRBV11-1 and TRBJ2-2, with D tentatively TRBD1 (5 bases). Trimming left V 3 bases short and J 4 bases short, with 12 bases between. This CDR3 comprises 15 residues. Germline assignment: CDR1 SGHAT and CDR2 FQDESV (reference sequence). The chain's CDR3 is CASSFAAGSTGELFF. The DNA for the CDR3 is TGTGCCAGCAGCTTTGCAGCAGGGTCCACCGGGGAGCTGTTTTTT.

The chain uses TRBV4-3 and TRBJ2-1; TRBD2 might be the D (6 bases). CDR1 and CDR2 (germline): LGHNA, YSLEER. V dropped 0 bases and J dropped 3 bases, with 12 bases sitting between them. The CDR3 length is 16 residues. The CDR3 loop reads CASSQDLATFYNEQFF. CDR3 nucleotides: TGCGCCAGCAGCCAAGATCTAGCGACATTCTACAATGAGCAGTTCTTC.

This chain uses TRBV7-2 with TRBJ1-2; D call uncertain. This CDR3 has 13 residues. Germline CDR1 SGHTA, CDR2 FQGNSA. Between the trimmed V and J ends, which lost 1 base and 4 bases, there was a span of 7 bases. The CDR3 DNA sequence: TGTGCCAGCAGCTTAGAACACCCCTATGGCTACACCTTC. Encoded protein: CASSLEHPYGYTF.

The chain combines TRBV9 with TRBJ2-3; no clear D gene. The CDR3 consists of 14 residues. CDR1 and CDR2 from the germline V gene are SGDLS and YYNGEE. Deletions cut 2 bases from V and 6 bases from J, with 13 bases between. The CDR3 sequence is CASSVLVGSDTQYF. CDR3 coding DNA: TGTGCCAGCAGCGTGCTAGTCGGGTCTGATACGCAGTATTTT.

V and J are TRBV6-6 and TRBJ1-1; tentative D call: TRBD1 (6 bases). The germline V gene has CDR1 MNHNY and CDR2 SVGAGI (reference sequence). The CDR3 loop spans 14 amino acids. Trimming pared 7 bases from V and 0 bases from J, leaving 12 bases between. The CDR3, as DNA: TGTGCCAGCACCCCACAGGGAATGAACACTGAAGCTTTCTTT. This translates into CASTPQGMNTEAFF.